The rows below give T cell receptor beta chains drawn from one sample of a study of T cells in Graves' hyperthyroidism and ophthalmopathy. In TCRdb, the multiplex PCR reads were re-called with MiXCR into one record per CDR3 protein. In the table there are fewer than 700,000 distinct CDR3 sequences, approximately 17% of which are singletons. Sample: blood. The source of these receptors is a woman between 18 and 30 years old with Graves' ophthalmopathy. Each CDR3 is given with its conserved first and last residue. The order of the fields is J gene, clone size, V gene, D gene, CDR3 length, CDR3 DNA, CDR3 protein. D genes are given only for firm matches. Some rows have no size entry. The others give once, few or many, or a class for an expanded clone.

j_gene: TRBJ2-1; abundance: few; v_gene: TRBV15; d_gene: TRBD1; len: 20; CDR3nt: TGTGCCACCAGCCAACTGGGACAGGGGTTAGTAGCGGGACCTCACAATGAGCAGTTCTTC; CDR3aa: CATSQLGQGLVAGPHNEQFF
j_gene: TRBJ1-2; abundance: few; v_gene: TRBV20-1; d_gene: -; len: 13; CDR3nt: TGCAGTGCTAGAGTAGGCAGCAACTATGGCTACACCTTC; CDR3aa: CSARVGSNYGYTF
j_gene: TRBJ2-7; abundance: many; v_gene: TRBV27; d_gene: -; len: 13; CDR3nt: TGTGCCAGCAGTCCCGGGGGGCCCTACGAGCAGTACTTC; CDR3aa: CASSPGGPYEQYF
j_gene: TRBJ1-6; abundance: many; v_gene: TRBV30; d_gene: TRBD1; len: 13; CDR3nt: TGTGCCTTTCGACAGGGAGATAATTCACCCCTCCACTTT; CDR3aa: CAFRQGDNSPLHF
j_gene: TRBJ2-7; abundance: many; v_gene: TRBV30; d_gene: TRBD1; len: 11; CDR3nt: TGTAGTGTGCAGGGGGCGGGAGAGCAGTACTTC; CDR3aa: CSVQGAGEQYF
j_gene: TRBJ1-1; abundance: many; v_gene: TRBV7-3; d_gene: -; len: 15; CDR3nt: TGTGCCAGCAGCTTAGAGGGCAGGGCGGGGACTGAAGCTTTCTTT; CDR3aa: CASSLEGRAGTEAFF
j_gene: TRBJ1-6; abundance: -; v_gene: TRBV9; d_gene: -; len: 14; CDR3nt: TGTGCCAGCAGCTTAGGGCCCCAAAATTCACCCCTCCACTTT; CDR3aa: CASSLGPQNSPLHF
j_gene: TRBJ2-4; abundance: many; v_gene: TRBV6-1; d_gene: -; len: 15; CDR3nt: TGTGCCAGCAGTGCCCCGGGACGGCTTGAAGACATTCAGTACTTC; CDR3aa: CASSAPGRLEDIQYF
j_gene: TRBJ2-7; abundance: few; v_gene: TRBV5-6; d_gene: -; len: 14; CDR3nt: TGTGCCAGCAGCTTTGCCGGCCAGACCTACGAGCAGTACTTC; CDR3aa: CASSFAGQTYEQYF
j_gene: TRBJ2-1; abundance: -; v_gene: TRBV9; d_gene: TRBD1; len: 15; CDR3nt: TGTGCCAGCAGCTTACAGGGGGCTTCTACAAATGAGCAGTTCTTC; CDR3aa: CASSLQGASTNEQFF
j_gene: TRBJ1-1; abundance: -; v_gene: TRBV13; d_gene: -; len: 18; CDR3nt: TGTGCCAGCAGCCGAGAAAGCCTCCTAGGACAGTGGAACACTGAAGCTTTCTTT; CDR3aa: CASSRESLLGQWNTEAFF
j_gene: TRBJ1-1; abundance: many; v_gene: TRBV15; d_gene: -; len: 15; CDR3nt: TGTGCCACCAGCCCCGACACAAATGGGTATACTGAAGCTTTCTTT; CDR3aa: CATSPDTNGYTEAFF
j_gene: TRBJ2-3; abundance: few; v_gene: TRBV5-4; d_gene: TRBD1; len: 16; CDR3nt: TGTGCCAGCAGCGGACAGGGGGCGTCTCCCACAGATACGCAGTATTTT; CDR3aa: CASSGQGASPTDTQYF
j_gene: TRBJ2-1; abundance: -; v_gene: TRBV27; d_gene: -; len: 16; CDR3nt: TGTGCCAGCACAGTCCAAGGAAGGGGGACCTACAATGAGCAGTTCTTC; CDR3aa: CASTVQGRGTYNEQFF
j_gene: TRBJ1-4; abundance: many; v_gene: TRBV28; d_gene: TRBD1; len: 16; CDR3nt: TGTGCCAGCAGCATTCACGCCGGGACAGGGGGTGAAAAACTGTTTTTT; CDR3aa: CASSIHAGTGGEKLFF
j_gene: TRBJ1-2; abundance: many; v_gene: TRBV28; d_gene: -; len: 18; CDR3nt: TGTGCCAGCACCGCCCGAAGGACAGAAGTTTTTTGGAACTATGGCTACACCTTC; CDR3aa: CASTARRTEVFWNYGYTF
j_gene: TRBJ2-3; abundance: many; v_gene: TRBV7-2; d_gene: -; len: 16; CDR3nt: TGTGCCAGCAGCTTAGCGTCAACGGGGGTTACAGATACGCAGTATTTT; CDR3aa: CASSLASTGVTDTQYF
j_gene: TRBJ2-2; abundance: many; v_gene: TRBV5-8; d_gene: -; len: 14; CDR3nt: TGTGCCAGCAGCTTGGGGCAGAACACCGGGGAGCTGTTTTTT; CDR3aa: CASSLGQNTGELFF
j_gene: TRBJ1-1; abundance: few; v_gene: TRBV4-1; d_gene: -; len: 13; CDR3nt: TGCGCCAGCAGCACAGGGACTAGGACTGAAGCTTTCTTT; CDR3aa: CASSTGTRTEAFF
j_gene: TRBJ2-7; abundance: -; v_gene: TRBV13; d_gene: TRBD1; len: 17; CDR3nt: TGTGCCAGCAGCTTAGCCTCGGGGACAGGGAGCCCCTACGAGCAGTACTTC; CDR3aa: CASSLASGTGSPYEQYF
j_gene: TRBJ1-2; abundance: many; v_gene: TRBV6-1; d_gene: -; len: 14; CDR3nt: TGTGCCAGCAGTTATGGAGCCCAGGGCTATGGCTACACCTTC; CDR3aa: CASSYGAQGYGYTF
j_gene: TRBJ1-5; abundance: -; v_gene: TRBV6-1; d_gene: -; len: 15; CDR3nt: TGTGCCAGCAGTGAACTAGCGGGGGGCAATCAGCCCCAGCATTTT; CDR3aa: CASSELAGGNQPQHF
j_gene: TRBJ2-7; abundance: many; v_gene: TRBV28; d_gene: -; len: 13; CDR3nt: TGTGCCAGCAATAAAGACTCGTCCTACGAGCAGTACTTC; CDR3aa: CASNKDSSYEQYF
j_gene: TRBJ1-5; abundance: few; v_gene: TRBV4-1; d_gene: -; len: 16; CDR3nt: TGCGCCAGCAGCCAAGATCCAGGGGCCCAGAATCAGCCCCAGCATTTT; CDR3aa: CASSQDPGAQNQPQHF
j_gene: TRBJ1-2; abundance: many; v_gene: TRBV24-1; d_gene: -; len: 14; CDR3nt: TGTGCCACCAGTGATTTTTCCGTAAACTATGGCTACACCTTC; CDR3aa: CATSDFSVNYGYTF
j_gene: TRBJ2-1; abundance: many; v_gene: TRBV6-2/TRBV6-3; d_gene: -; len: 15; CDR3nt: TGTGCCAGCAGTTACTCACTGCCGCGGGTTGGTGAGCAGTTCTTC; CDR3aa: CASSYSLPRVGEQFF
j_gene: TRBJ2-5; abundance: many; v_gene: TRBV7-2; d_gene: -; len: 13; CDR3nt: TGTGCCAGCAGCTTAGGGATCGAAGAGACCCAGTACTTC; CDR3aa: CASSLGIEETQYF